Here is one T cell receptor (beta chain) with its context. Antigen specificity is unknown. Measured with immunoSEQ multiplex PCR; TCRdb has only the in-frame clones, and not every one. The sample shows roughly 9,000 clones, about three fifths of them seen only once. This record belongs to a study of radiation and T cells in renal cell carcinoma. Study-level points and caveats: Compared with controls, irradiated tumors had more, larger dominant CDR3 motifs.

Treatment denoted: 15 Gy SBRT to primary tumor, nephrectomy 4 weeks later. Nephrectomy followed 15 Gy stereotactic body radiation by 4 weeks. The CDR3 is 12 amino acids. J gave up 4 bases and V 7 bases, and 1 base lay outside the gene matches. CDR1 is MNHNS and CDR2 is SASEGT in the germline V gene. The chain has TRBV6-1 and TRBJ2-7; 10 bases align to TRBD1. The sequence came from a man aged 60 to 75 with renal cell carcinoma. Material: tumor tissue, obtained from a patient whose treatment included radiotherapy and nephrectomy. CDR3 sequence (DNA): TGTGCCAGCAAGGACAGGGGGTACGAGCAGTACTTC. Amino acids: CASKDRGYEQYF.